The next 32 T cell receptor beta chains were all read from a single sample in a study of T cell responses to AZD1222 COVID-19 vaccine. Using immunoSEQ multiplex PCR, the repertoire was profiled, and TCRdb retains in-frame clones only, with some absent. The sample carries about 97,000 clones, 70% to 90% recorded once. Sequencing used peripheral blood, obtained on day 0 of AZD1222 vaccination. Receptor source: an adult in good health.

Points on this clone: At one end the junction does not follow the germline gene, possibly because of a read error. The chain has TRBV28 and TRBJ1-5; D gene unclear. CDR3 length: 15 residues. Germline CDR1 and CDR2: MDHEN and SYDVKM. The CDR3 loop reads CASSSPNSLGQPQHF. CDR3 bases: TGTGCCAGTAGTTCCCCGAACAGCCTCGGTCAGCCCCAGCATTTT.

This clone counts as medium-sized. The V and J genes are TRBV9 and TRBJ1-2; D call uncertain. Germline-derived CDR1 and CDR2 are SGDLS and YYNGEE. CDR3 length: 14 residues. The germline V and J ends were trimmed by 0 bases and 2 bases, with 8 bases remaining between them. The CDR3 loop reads CASSVAGRNYGYTF. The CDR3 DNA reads TGTGCCAGCAGCGTAGCGGGAAGGAACTATGGCTACACCTTC.

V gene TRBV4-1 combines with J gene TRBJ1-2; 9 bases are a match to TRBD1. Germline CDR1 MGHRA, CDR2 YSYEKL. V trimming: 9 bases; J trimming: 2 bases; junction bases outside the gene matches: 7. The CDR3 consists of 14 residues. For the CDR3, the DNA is TGCGCCAGTAACCTAGGGACAGGGAACTATGGCTACACCTTC. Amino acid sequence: CASNLGTGNYGYTF.

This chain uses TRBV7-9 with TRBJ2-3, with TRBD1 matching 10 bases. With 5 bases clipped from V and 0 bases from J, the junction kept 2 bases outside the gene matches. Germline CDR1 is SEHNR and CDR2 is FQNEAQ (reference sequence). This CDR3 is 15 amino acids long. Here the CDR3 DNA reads TGTGCCAGCAGCAGGGGACAGGGGAGCACAGATACGCAGTATTTT. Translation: CASSRGQGSTDTQYF.

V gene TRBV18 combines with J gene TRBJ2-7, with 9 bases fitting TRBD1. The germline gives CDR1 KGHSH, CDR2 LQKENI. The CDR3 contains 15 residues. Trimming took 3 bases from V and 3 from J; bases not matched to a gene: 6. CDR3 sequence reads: CASSPGTGQFYEQYF. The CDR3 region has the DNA TGTGCCAGCTCACCCGGGACAGGGCAGTTCTACGAGCAGTACTTC.

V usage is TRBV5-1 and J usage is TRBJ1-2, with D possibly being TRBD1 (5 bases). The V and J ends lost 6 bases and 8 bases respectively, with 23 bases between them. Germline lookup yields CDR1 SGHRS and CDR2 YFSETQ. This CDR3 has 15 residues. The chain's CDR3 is CASNPAGPVSGGYTF. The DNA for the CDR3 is TGCGCCAGCAATCCGGCAGGGCCCGTGTCGGGCGGCTACACCTTC.

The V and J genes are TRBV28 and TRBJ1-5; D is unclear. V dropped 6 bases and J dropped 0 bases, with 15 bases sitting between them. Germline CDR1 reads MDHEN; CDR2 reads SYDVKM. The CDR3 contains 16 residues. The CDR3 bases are TGTGCCAGCAGGCCCGGTGCCCTAGGTAGCAATCAGCCCCAGCATTTT. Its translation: CASRPGALGSNQPQHF.

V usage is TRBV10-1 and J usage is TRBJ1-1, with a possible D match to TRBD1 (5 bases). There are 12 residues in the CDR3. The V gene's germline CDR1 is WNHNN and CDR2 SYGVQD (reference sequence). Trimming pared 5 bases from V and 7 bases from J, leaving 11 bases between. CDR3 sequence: CASSLGTGEAFF. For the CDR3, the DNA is TGCGCCAGCAGTTTGGGGACGGGTGAAGCTTTCTTT.

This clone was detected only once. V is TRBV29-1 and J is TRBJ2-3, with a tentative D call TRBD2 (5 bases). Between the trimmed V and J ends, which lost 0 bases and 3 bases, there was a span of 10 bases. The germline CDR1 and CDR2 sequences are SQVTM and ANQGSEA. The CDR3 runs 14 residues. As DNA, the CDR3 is TGCAGCGTTGAAGATCGGGATAGAACAGATACGCAGTATTTT. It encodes CSVEDRDRTDTQYF.

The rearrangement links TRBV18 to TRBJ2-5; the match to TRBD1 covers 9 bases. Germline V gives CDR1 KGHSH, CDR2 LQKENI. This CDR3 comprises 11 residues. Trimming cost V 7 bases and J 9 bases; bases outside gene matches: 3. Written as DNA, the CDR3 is TGTGCCAGCTGGGACAGGGAGGCCCAGTACTTC. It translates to CASWDREAQYF.

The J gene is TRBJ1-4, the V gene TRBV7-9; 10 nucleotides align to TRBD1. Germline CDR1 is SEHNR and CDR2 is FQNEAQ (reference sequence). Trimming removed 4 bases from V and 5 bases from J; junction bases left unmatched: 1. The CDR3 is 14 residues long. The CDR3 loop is CASSSGQGNEKLFF. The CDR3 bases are TGTGCCAGCAGCTCGGGACAGGGGAATGAAAAACTGTTTTTT. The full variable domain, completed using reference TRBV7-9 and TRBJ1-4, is DTGVSQNPRHKITKRGQNVTFRCDPISEHNRLYWYRQTLGQGPEFLTYFQNEAQLEKSRLLSDRFSAERPKGSFSTLEIQRTEQGDSAMYLCASSSGQGNEKLFFGSGTQLSVL.

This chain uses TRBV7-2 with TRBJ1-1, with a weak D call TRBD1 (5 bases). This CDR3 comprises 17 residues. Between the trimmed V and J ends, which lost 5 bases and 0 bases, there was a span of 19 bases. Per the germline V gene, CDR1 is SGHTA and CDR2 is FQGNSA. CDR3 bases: TGTGCCAGCAGCCCCGAGGGGAGGGGCTCTATGAACACTGAAGCTTTCTTT. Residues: CASSPEGRGSMNTEAFF.

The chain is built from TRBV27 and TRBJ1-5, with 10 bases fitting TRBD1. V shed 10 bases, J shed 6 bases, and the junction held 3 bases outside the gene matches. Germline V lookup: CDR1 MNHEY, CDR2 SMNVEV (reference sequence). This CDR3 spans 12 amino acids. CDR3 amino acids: CATRTGGQPQHF. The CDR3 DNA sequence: TGTGCCACCCGGACAGGGGGTCAGCCCCAGCATTTT.

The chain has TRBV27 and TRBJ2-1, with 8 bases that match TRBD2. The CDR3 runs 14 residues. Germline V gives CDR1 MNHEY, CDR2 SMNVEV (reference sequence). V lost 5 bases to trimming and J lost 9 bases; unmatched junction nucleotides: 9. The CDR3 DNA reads TGTGCCAGCAGTACGGGGGGGGGCTACGGTGAGCAGTTCTTC. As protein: CASSTGGGYGEQFF.

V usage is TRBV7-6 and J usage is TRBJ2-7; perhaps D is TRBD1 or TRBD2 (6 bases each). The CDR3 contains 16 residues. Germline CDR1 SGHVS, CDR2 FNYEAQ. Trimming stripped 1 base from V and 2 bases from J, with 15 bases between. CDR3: CASSLGGGGQTYEQYF. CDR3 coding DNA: TGTGCCAGCAGCTTAGGAGGAGGGGGGCAAACCTACGAGCAGTACTTC. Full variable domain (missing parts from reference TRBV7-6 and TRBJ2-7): GAGVSQSPRYKVTKRGQDVALRCDPISGHVSLYWYRQALGQGPEFLTYFNYEAQQDKSGLPNDRFSAERPEGSISTLTIQRTEQRDSAMYRCASSLGGGGQTYEQYFGPGTRLTVT.

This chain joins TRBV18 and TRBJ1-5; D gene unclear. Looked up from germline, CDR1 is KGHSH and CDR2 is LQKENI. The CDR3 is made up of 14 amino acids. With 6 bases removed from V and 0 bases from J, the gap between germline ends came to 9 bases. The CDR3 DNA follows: TGTGCCAGCTCGCGTGACGGTAGCAATCAGCCCCAGCATTTT. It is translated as CASSRDGSNQPQHF.

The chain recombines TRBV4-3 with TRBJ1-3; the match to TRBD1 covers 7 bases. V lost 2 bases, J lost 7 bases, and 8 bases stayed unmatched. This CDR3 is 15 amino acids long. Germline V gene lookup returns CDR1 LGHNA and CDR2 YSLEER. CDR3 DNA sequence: TGCGCCAGCAGCCAAACTCGGGACAGAATGAACACCATATATTTT. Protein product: CASSQTRDRMNTIYF.

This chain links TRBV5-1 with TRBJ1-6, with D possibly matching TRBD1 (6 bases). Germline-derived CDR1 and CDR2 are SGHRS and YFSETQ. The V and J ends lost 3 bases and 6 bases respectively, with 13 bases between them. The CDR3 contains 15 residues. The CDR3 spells CASSSYREINSPLHF. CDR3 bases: TGCGCCAGCAGCTCTTACAGGGAAATTAATTCACCCCTCCACTTT.

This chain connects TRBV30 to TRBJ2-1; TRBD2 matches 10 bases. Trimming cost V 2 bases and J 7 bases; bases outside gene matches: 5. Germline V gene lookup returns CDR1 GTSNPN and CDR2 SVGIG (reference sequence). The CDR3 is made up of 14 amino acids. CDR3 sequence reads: CAWSLTSGQNEQFF. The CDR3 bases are TGTGCCTGGAGTTTGACTAGCGGGCAAAATGAGCAGTTCTTC.

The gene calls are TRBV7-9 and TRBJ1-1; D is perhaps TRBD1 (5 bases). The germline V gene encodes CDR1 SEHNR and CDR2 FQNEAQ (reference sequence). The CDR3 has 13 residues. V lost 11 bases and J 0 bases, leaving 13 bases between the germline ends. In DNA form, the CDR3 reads TGTGCCGGGGGGGGACCGATGAACACTGAAGCTTTCTTT. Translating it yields CAGGGPMNTEAFF.

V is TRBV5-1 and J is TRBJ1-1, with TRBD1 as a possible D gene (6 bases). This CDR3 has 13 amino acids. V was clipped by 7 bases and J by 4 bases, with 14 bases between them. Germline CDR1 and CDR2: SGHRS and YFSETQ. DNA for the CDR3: TGCGCCAGCTCACAGGGAGGAATCACTGAAGCTTTCTTT. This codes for CASSQGGITEAFF. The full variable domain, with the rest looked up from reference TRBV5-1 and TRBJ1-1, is KAGVTQTPRYLIKTRGQQVTLSCSPISGHRSVSWYQQTPGQGLQFLFEYFSETQRNKGNFPGRFSGRQFSNSRSEMNVSTLELGDSALYLCASSQGGITEAFFGQGTRLTVV.

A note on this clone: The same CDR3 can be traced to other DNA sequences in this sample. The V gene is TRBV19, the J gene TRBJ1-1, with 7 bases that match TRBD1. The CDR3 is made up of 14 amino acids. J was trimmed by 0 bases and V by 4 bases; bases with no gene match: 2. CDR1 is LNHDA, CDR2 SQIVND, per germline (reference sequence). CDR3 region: CASSRGQLNTEAFF. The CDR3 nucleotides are TGTGCCAGTAGTAGGGGACAGCTGAACACTGAAGCTTTCTTT. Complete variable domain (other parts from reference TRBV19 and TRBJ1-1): DGGITQSPKYLFRKEGQNVTLSCEQNLNHDAMYWYRQDPGQGLRLIYYSQIVNDFQKGDIAEGYSVSREKKESFPLTVTSAQKNPTAFYLCASSRGQLNTEAFFGQGTRLTVV.

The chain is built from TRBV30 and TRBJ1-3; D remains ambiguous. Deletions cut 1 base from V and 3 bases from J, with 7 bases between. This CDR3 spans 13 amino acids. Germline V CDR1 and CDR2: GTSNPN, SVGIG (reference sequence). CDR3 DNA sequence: TGTGCCTGGAGTGCCTCCTTTGGAAACACCATATATTTT. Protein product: CAWSASFGNTIYF.

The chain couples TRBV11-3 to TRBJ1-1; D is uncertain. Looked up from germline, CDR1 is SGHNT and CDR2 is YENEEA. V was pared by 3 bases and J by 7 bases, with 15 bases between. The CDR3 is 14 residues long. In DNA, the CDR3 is TGTGCCAGCAGCTTCCCGGGGATCGTGGGTGAAGCTTTCTTT. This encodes CASSFPGIVGEAFF. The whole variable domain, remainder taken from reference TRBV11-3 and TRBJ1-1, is EAGVVQSPRYKIIEKKQPVAFWCNPISGHNTLYWYLQNLGQGPELLIRYENEEAVDDSQLPKDRFSAERLKGVDSTLKIQPAELGDSAVYLCASSFPGIVGEAFFGQGTRLTVV.

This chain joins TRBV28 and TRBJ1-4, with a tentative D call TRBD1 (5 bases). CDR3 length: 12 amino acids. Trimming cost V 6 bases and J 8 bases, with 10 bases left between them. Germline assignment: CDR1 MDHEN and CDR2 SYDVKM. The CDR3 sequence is CASRGPGEKLFF. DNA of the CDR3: TGTGCCAGCAGGGGGCCGGGGGAAAAACTGTTTTTT.

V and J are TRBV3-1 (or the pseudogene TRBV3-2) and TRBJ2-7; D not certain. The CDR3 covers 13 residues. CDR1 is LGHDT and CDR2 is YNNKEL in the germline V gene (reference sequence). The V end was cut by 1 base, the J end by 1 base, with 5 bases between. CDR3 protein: CASSQGISYEQYF. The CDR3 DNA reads TGTGCCAGCAGCCAAGGGATATCCTACGAGCAGTACTTC.

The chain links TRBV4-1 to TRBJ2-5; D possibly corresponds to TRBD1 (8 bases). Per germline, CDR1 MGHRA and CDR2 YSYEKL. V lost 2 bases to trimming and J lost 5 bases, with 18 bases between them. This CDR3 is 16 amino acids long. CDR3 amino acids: CASSQRPTGGGETQYF. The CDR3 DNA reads TGCGCCAGCAGCCAAAGACCTACAGGGGGAGGGGAGACCCAGTACTTC.

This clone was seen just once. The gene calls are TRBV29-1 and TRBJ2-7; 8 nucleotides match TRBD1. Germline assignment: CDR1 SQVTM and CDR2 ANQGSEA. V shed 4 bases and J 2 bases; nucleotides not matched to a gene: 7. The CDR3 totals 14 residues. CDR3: CSVGKTGVPYEQYF. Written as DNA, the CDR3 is TGCAGCGTTGGAAAGACAGGGGTTCCCTACGAGCAGTACTTC.

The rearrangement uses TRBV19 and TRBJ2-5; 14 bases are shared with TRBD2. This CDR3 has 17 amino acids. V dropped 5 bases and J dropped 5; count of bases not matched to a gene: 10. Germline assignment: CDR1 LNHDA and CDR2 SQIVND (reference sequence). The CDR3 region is CASSSRLAGGPFETQYF. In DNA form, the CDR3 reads TGTGCCAGTAGTTCTCGACTAGCGGGGGGGCCGTTCGAGACCCAGTACTTC.

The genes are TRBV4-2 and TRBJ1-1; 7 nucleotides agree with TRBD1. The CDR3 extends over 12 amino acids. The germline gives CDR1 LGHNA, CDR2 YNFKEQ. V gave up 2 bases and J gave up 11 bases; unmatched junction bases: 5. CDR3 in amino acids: CASSQQTGWAFF. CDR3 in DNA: TGTGCCAGCAGCCAACAGACAGGGTGGGCTTTCTTT.

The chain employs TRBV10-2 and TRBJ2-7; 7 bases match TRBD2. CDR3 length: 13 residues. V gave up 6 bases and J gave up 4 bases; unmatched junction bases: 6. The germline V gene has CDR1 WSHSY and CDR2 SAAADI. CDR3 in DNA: TGCGCCAGCAGCAGGCCCGGGGGGTACGAGCAGTACTTC. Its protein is CASSRPGGYEQYF.

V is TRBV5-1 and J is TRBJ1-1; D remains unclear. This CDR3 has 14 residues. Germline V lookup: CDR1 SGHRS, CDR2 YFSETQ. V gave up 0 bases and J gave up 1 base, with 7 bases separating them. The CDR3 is CASSLANGNTEAFF. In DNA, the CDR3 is TGCGCCAGCAGCTTGGCGAACGGGAACACTGAAGCTTTCTTT.